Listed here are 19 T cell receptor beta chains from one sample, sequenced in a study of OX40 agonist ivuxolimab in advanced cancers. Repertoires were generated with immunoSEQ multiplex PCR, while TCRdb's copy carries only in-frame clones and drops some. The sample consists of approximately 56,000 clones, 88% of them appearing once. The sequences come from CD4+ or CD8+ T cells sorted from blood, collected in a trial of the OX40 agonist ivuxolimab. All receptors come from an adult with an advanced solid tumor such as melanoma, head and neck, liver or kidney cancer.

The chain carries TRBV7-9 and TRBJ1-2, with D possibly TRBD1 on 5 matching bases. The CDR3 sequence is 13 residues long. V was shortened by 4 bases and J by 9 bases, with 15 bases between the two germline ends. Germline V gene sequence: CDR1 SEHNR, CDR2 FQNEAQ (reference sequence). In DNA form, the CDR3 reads TGTGCCAGCAGCTCCGGGACTATGTATAGCTACACCTTC. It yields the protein CASSSGTMYSYTF.

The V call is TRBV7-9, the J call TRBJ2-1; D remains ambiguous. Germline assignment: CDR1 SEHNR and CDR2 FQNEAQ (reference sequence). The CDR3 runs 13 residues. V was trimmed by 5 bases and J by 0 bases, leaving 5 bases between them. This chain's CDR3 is CASSPSSYNEQFF. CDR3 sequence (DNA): TGTGCCAGCAGCCCAAGCTCCTACAATGAGCAGTTCTTC.

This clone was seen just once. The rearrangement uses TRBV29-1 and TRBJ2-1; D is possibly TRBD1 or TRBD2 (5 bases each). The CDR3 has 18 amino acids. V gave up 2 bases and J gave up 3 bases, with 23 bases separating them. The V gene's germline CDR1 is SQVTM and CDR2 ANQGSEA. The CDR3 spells CSVELRDPPAGFYNEQFF. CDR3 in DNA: TGCAGCGTTGAACTCCGGGACCCGCCTGCTGGGTTCTACAATGAGCAGTTCTTC.

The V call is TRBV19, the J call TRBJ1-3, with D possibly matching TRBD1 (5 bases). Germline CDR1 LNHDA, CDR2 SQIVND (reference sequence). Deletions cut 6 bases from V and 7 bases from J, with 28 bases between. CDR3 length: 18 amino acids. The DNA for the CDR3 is TGTGCCAGTAGCGCGGGGGTTGTGGGACCAGGTTTTGAGAACACCATATATTTT. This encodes CASSAGVVGPGFENTIYF.

CDR3 region: CSVHTSGVYEQYF. In DNA, the CDR3 is TGCAGCGTACATACTAGCGGGGTCTACGAGCAGTACTTC. J is TRBJ2-7 and V is TRBV29-1, with 10 bases matching TRBD2. The CDR3 is 13 amino acids. CDR1 and CDR2 (germline): SQVTM, ANQGSEA. The V gene end was trimmed by 6 bases and the J gene end by 3 bases; junction bases not matched to a gene: 5.

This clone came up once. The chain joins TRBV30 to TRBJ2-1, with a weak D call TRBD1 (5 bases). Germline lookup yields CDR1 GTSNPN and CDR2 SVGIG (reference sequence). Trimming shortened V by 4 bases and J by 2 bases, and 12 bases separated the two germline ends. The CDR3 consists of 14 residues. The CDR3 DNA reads TGTGCCTGGAACATCTTAGGGGCCTACAATGAGCAGTTCTTC. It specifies CAWNILGAYNEQFF.

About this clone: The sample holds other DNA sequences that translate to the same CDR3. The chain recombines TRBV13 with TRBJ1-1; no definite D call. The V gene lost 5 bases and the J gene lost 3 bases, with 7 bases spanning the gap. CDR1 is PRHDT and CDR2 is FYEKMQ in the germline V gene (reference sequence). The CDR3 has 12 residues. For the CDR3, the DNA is TGTGCCAGCAGCCCGGCGGACACTGAAGCTTTCTTT. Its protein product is CASSPADTEAFF.

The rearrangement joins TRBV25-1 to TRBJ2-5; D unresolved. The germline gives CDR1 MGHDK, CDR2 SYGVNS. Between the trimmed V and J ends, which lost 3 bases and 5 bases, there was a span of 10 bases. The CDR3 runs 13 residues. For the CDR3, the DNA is TGTGCCAGCAGTGAGCTCTCCTCGGAGACCCAGTACTTC. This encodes CASSELSSETQYF.

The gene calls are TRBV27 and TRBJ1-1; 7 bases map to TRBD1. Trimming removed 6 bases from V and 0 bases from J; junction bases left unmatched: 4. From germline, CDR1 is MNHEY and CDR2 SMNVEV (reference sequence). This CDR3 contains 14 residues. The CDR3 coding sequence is TGTGCCAGCAGGCCCGGGACAGTGAACACTGAAGCTTTCTTT. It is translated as CASRPGTVNTEAFF.

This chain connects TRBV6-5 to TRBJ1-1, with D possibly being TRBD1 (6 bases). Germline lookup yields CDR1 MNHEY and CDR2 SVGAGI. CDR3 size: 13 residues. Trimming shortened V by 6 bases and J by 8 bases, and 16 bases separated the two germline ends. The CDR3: CASRKRDTLEAFF. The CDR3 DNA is TGTGCCAGCAGGAAACGGGACACCCTAGAAGCTTTCTTT.

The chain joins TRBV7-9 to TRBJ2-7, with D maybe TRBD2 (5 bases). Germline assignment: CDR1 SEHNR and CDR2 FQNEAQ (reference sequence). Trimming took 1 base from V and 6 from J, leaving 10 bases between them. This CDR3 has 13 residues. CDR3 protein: CASSLVPSPEQYF. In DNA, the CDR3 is TGTGCCAGCAGCTTAGTACCTAGCCCCGAGCAGTACTTC.

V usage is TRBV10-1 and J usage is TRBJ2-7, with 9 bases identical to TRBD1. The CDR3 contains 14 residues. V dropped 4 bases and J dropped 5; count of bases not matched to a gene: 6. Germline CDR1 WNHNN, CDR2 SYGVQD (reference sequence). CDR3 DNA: TGCGCCAGCAGTGGGTGGACAGGGGACCACGAGCAGTACTTC. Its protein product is CASSGWTGDHEQYF.

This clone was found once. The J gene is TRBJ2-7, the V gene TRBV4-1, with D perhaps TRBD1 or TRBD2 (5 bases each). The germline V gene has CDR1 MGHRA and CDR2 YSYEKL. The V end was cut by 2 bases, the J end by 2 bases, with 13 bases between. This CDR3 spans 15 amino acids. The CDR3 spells CASSQMKGTPYEQYF. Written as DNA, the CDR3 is TGCGCCAGCAGCCAAATGAAAGGGACCCCCTACGAGCAGTACTTC.

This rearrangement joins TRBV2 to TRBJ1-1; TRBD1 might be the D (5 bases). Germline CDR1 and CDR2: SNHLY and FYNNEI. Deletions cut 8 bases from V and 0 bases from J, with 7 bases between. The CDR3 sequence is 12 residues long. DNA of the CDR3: TGTGCCAGCGGACACCTGAACACTGAAGCTTTCTTT. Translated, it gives CASGHLNTEAFF.

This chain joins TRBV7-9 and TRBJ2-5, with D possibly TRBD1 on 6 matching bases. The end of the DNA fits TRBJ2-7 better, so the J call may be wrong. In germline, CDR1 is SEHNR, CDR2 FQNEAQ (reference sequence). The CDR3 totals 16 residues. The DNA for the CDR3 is TGTGCCAGCAGCTTAGGGTCCAGGGGTCCGTCCTACGAGCAGTACTTC. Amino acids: CASSLGSRGPSYEQYF.

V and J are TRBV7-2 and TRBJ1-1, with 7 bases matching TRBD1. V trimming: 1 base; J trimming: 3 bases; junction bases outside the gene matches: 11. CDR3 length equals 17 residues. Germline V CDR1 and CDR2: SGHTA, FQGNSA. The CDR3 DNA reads TGTGCCAGCAGCTTAGTCGCAGGGGGAAACACGGACACTGAAGCTTTCTTT. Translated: CASSLVAGGNTDTEAFF.

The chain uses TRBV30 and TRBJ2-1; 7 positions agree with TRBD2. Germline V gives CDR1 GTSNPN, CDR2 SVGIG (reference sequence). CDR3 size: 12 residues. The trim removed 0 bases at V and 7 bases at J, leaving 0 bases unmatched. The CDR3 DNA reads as TGTGCCTGGAGTGTAGCGGGGAATGAGCAGTTCTTC. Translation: CAWSVAGNEQFF.

CDR3 bases: TGTGCCAGTAGTACCGGTGGCTTGGCCTACGAGCAGTACTTC. This translates into CASSTGGLAYEQYF. The V call is TRBV19, the J call TRBJ2-7; no clear D gene. The germline gives CDR1 LNHDA, CDR2 SQIVND (reference sequence). The CDR3 covers 14 residues. V gave up 4 bases and J gave up 2 bases, with 12 bases separating them.

Here the CDR3 reads CASSQDSGGAGTDTQYF. The CDR3 DNA is TGCGCCAGCAGCCAAGATAGCGGGGGGGCGGGCACAGATACGCAGTATTTT. The rearrangement joins TRBV4-3 to TRBJ2-3; 11 bases line up with TRBD2. Germline CDR1 and CDR2: LGHNA and YSLEER. J gave up 1 base and V 0 bases, and 3 bases lay outside the gene matches. The CDR3 has 17 amino acids.